This T cell receptor (beta chain) was found in a study of blood T cell repertoires in COVID-19. About the research overall: Both acute and convalescent COVID-19 samples were obtained from the United States, Italy and Spain. T cells, B-cell-depleted T cells, or PBMCs provided the cDNA or gDNA that served as material.

V was trimmed by 2 bases and J by 2 bases, leaving 24 bases between them. This CDR3 spans 20 amino acids. Germline CDR1 LGHNA, CDR2 YSLEER. Methods used by the authors: Amplification with reference gene primers provided the estimates of nucleated cell counts. The assay was immunoSEQ multiplex PCR, and TCRdb's table has in-frame clones only and misses some. V and J calls and clone size are copied from that table; D and trimming were computed from the DNA. The profile shows about 200,000 clones, approximately 88% of them singletons. The receptor was derived from a man between 40 and 49 years old with acute or convalescent COVID-19. The genes are TRBV4-3 and TRBJ1-4; perhaps TRBD1 as D (5 bases). The sequenced material came from peripheral blood. In DNA form, the CDR3 reads TGCGCCAGCAGCCAATATCCAGGGCATCAGGAAAGTTGGACTAATGAAAAACTGTTTTTT. It encodes CASSQYPGHQESWTNEKLFF.